The TCR beta chain described here comes from a study of metastatic and nonmetastatic thyroid tumors. Study in general: Malignant and benign thyroid patients had repertoires compared in peripheral blood and tumor or nodule tissue.

Thyroid surgery had not been preceded by any treatment in any patient. Study observations and caveats: In both blood and tumor samples, TCR beta diversity was reported significantly higher for malignant than benign nodules.

From the PCR reads, TCRdb re-called clones with MiXCR. Among tens of thousands of clones listed, around 25% were seen once. The length of the CDR3 is 13 residues. Germline-derived CDR1 and CDR2 are SGHDT and YYEEEE. About this clone: What it recognizes is unknown. One end of the junction varies from germline; a read error may be responsible.

The receptor was derived from a female donor with papillary thyroid cancer or a benign thyroid nodule (not recorded which). Some clones in this sample may be carry-over from other donors' samples. The sequencing input was blood. The chain carries TRBV5-6 and TRBJ2-7; D gene uncertain. The CDR3 sequence: CVSSSALIYEQYF. The DNA for the CDR3 is TGTGTCAGCAGCTCCGCGCTGATCTACGAGCAGTACTTC.